This T cell receptor (beta chain) was identified during a study of beta chain features in type 1 diabetes. Points from the study as a whole: Researchers could not determine here whether HLA type influences TCRB rearrangement. Patients showed naive, central memory and Treg TCRB repertoires that appeared more similar than those of healthy donors.

Germline V gene lookup returns CDR1 SGHTA and CDR2 FQGNSA. The CDR3 contains 13 residues. J gave up 5 bases and V 5 bases, and 5 bases lay outside the gene matches. The authors reverse transcribed all of the isolated RNA, so sequencing captured expressed TCRB transcripts. Data came from immunoSEQ multiplex PCR; TCRdb stores just in-frame clones and leaves some out. This table holds 600,000 to 650,000 clones, roughly 15% found once. This clone has only a few counts. The antigen remains undetermined. This TCR was sampled from a man aged 18 to 29 in good health. The chain is built from TRBV7-2 and TRBJ2-5; TRBD1 matches 7 bases. Sequenced sample: naive CD4+ T cells from blood. The DNA of the CDR3 is TGTGCCAGCAGCCAGGGGGTTGGGGAGACCCAGTACTTC. Amino acids: CASSQGVGETQYF.